The present T cell receptor beta chain was sequenced within a study of blood T cell repertoires in COVID-19. At the level of the study: Donors in the United States, Italy and Spain gave samples during acute or convalescent COVID-19. Sources were T cells, B-cell-depleted T cells, or PBMCs; the material itself was cDNA or gDNA.

Participants, 18 to 89 years old, spanned approximately 26 US areas. Losses at the gene ends were 4 bases for V and 5 bases for J; bases not matched to a gene: 13. The CDR3 spans 16 residues. CDR1 and CDR2 (germline): MGHDK, SYGVNS. Method: immunoSEQ multiplex PCR; TCRdb's copy keeps in-frame clones and lacks some. The table records 240,000 or so clones, approximately 90% of them present only once. The sample comprised PBMCs or T cells enriched from blood (not recorded which). This sequence was found in a man aged 45 to 65 who had been exposed to COVID-19. The chain combines TRBV25-1 with TRBJ1-2, with 7 bases lining up with TRBD1. The CDR3 here is CASSGGGTATLYGYTF. DNA for the CDR3: TGTGCCAGCAGTGGCGGCGGGACAGCAACTTTATATGGCTACACCTTC.